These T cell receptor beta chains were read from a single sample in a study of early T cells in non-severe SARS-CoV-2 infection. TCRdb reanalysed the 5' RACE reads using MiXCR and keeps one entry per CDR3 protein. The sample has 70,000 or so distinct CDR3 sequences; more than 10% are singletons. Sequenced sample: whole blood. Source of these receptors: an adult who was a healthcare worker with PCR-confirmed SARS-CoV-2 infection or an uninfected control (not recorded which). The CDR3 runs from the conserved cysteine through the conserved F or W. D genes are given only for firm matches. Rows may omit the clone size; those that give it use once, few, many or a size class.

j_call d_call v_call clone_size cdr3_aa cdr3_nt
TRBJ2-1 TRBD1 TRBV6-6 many CASSTGTAYNEQFF TGTGCCAGCAGTACCGGGACAGCCTACAATGAGCAGTTCTTC
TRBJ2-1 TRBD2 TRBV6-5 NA CATSFVASGSHEQFF TGTGCCACTAGTTTTGTGGCTAGCGGGAGCCATGAGCAGTTCTTC
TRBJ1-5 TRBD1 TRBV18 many CASSQDRGGFSNQPQHF TGTGCCAGCTCCCAAGACAGGGGAGGTTTTAGCAATCAGCCCCAGCATTTT
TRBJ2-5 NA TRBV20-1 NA CSATGTPVVGQETQYF TGCAGTGCTACCGGGACGCCGGTTGTAGGTCAAGAGACCCAGTACTTC
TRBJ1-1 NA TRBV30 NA CASKAQVNTEAFF TGTGCCTCTAAGGCACAGGTGAACACTGAAGCTTTCTTT
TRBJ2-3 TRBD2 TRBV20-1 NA CSASTLAGGGDTQYF TGCAGTGCTTCAACTCTAGCGGGAGGAGGGGATACGCAGTATTTT
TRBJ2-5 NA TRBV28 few CASSRSWAQETQYF TGTGCCAGCAGTCGTTCTTGGGCCCAAGAGACCCAGTACTTC
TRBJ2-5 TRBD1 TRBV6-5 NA CASRPDRDQETQYF TGTGCCAGCAGGCCGGACAGGGATCAAGAGACCCAGTACTTC
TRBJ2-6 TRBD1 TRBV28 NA CASRDRVAPSGANVLTF TGTGCCAGCAGAGACAGGGTAGCCCCCTCTGGGGCCAACGTCCTGACTTTC
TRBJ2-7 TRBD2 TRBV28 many CASRDTSGTPYEQYF TGTGCCAGCAGAGATACTAGCGGGACCCCCTACGAGCAGTACTTC
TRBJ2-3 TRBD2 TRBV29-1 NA CSVGPAGVGLAGGGDTQYF TGCAGCGTTGGGCCGGCGGGAGTGGGACTAGCGGGAGGGGGAGATACGCAGTATTTT
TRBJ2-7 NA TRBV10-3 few CAISPAGDEQYF TGTGCCATCAGCCCGGCGGGCGACGAGCAGTACTTC
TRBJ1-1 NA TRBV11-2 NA CASSLMSGVNSEAFF TGTGCCAGCAGCTTAATGTCAGGGGTAAATAGTGAAGCTTTCTTT
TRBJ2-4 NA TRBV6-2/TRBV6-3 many CASSPSAQGWNIQYF TGTGCCAGCAGTCCCTCGGCCCAGGGCTGGAACATTCAGTACTTC
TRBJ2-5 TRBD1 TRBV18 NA CASSPRQGRRQYQETQYF TGTGCCAGCTCACCAAGACAGGGACGGCGACAGTACCAAGAGACCCAGTACTTC
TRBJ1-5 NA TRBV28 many CASSLETLYSNQPQHF TGTGCCAGCAGTTTAGAGACACTTTATAGCAATCAGCCCCAGCATTTT
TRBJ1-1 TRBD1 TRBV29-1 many CSVDRGLSTEAFF TGCAGCGTCGACAGGGGGCTGAGCACTGAAGCTTTCTTT
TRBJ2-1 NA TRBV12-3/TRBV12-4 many CASSFVRDYNEQFF TGTGCCAGCAGTTTCGTCCGAGACTACAATGAGCAGTTCTTC
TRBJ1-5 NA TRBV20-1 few CSAKRTQGNNQPQHF TGCAGTGCTAAACGAACACAGGGAAACAATCAGCCCCAGCATTTT
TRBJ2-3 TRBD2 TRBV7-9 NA CASSFSGSVDTQYF TGTGCCAGCAGCTTTAGCGGGAGTGTAGATACGCAGTATTTT
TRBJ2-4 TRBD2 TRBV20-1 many CSARDLPSGRWDIQYF TGCAGTGCTAGAGATCTGCCTAGCGGGAGGTGGGACATTCAGTACTTC
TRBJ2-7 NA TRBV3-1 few CASSQDSWMQYF TGTGCCAGCAGCCAAGATTCGTGGATGCAGTACTTC
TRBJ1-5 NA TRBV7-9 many CASSLVSGGDQPQHF TGTGCCAGCAGCTTAGTATCCGGGGGGGATCAGCCCCAGCATTTT
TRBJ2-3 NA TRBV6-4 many CASTDADYF TGTGCCAGCACAGATGCCGATTATTTT
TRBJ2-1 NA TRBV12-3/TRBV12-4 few CASSLVTEQFF TGTGCCAGCAGTTTAGTAACTGAGCAGTTCTTC
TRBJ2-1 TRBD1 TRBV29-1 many CSVAGTGNNEQFF TGCAGCGTTGCCGGGACAGGAAACAATGAGCAGTTCTTC
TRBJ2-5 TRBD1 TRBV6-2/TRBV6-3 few CASSSGQGSETQYF TGTGCCAGCAGCTCCGGACAGGGGTCAGAGACCCAGTACTTC
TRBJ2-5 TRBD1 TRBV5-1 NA CASSSRQGAVTQYF TGCGCCAGCAGCTCCCGACAGGGGGCCGTGACCCAGTACTTC
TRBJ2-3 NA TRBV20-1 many CSAWDGSHPTDTQYF TGCAGTGCCTGGGACGGTTCCCACCCCACAGATACGCAGTATTTT
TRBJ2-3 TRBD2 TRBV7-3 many CASSLRAGGVTDTQYF TGTGCCAGCAGCTTAAGAGCGGGAGGGGTCACAGATACGCAGTATTTT
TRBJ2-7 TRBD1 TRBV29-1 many CSVDDRGLGGEQYF TGCAGCGTTGACGACAGGGGGCTCGGGGGCGAGCAGTACTTC
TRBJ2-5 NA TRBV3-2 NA CASSQGATRQETQYF TGTGCCAGCAGCCAAGGAGCGACCAGGCAAGAGACCCAGTACTTC
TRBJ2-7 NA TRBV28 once CASSQTVLGEQYF TGTGCCAGCAGTCAGACCGTACTCGGGGAGCAGTACTTC
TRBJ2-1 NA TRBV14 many CASSQDLDRGNEQFF TGTGCCAGCAGCCAAGATCTAGACCGGGGGAATGAGCAGTTCTTC
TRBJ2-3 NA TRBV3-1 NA CASSQVSRGDTQYF TGTGCCAGCAGCCAAGTGTCCCGGGGGGATACGCAGTATTTT
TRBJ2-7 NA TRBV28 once CASSPSHLIYEQYF TGTGCCAGCAGTCCCTCCCATTTAATCTACGAGCAGTACTTC
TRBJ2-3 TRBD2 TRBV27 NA CASSITGTSGTDTQYF TGTGCCAGCAGTATAACCGGGACTAGCGGCACAGATACGCAGTATTTT